This TCR beta chain was captured in a study of shared clonotypes between healthy human individuals (dated by TCRdb to the early 2020s). A note on the overall study: The cohort included three men and a couple of women between 18 and 49 years of age. To increase sequencing depth and limit assay-specific biases, different laboratories used diverse techniques to prepare libraries and sequence TCR repertoires. For each donor, three plates each were used for CD4 naive and CD4 memory, two plates were used for CD8 naive, and one plate was used for CD8 memory. The study deeply sequenced blood TCR repertoires of about 5 healthy adults to estimate repertoire size and the extent of clonotype sharing between individuals. Each donor's leukapheresis produced roughly between roughly 0.85 and 10 billion PBMCs. Overall study outcomes, separate from this receptor: Naive subsets generally had larger estimated clonotype richness than memory subsets. Clonotypes shared by all four sorted-subset donors showed higher generation probabilities than non-shared clonotypes. When a handful of donors were compared, the shared fraction of clonotypes was 5% to 6.5% for naive CD4, more than 3% for naive CD8, 2% to 2.5% for memory CD4, and less than 0.5% for memory CD8. Sampling was restricted to blood, and TCR repertoires in tissues likely differ from the TCR repertoires found in blood. Incomplete sequencing was indicated by rarefaction of sorted-subset datasets, despite the large sequencing depth. Pairwise subsampling indicated that sequencing depth was expected to affect the degree of clonotype sharing among donors. The small number of donors limited the genetic and exposure-history diversity represented.

The CDR3 sequence holds 14 residues, the cysteine and phenylalanine included. Only the CDR3 region is kept as DNA, spanning 42 bases read in frame from base 1. The trim is 3 bases for V and 5 bases for J, with a gap of 11 bases between the germline ends. CDR1 MNHEY and CDR2 SMNVEV are derived from the germline V gene (reference sequence). A word on this clone: The target of this receptor is not known. Base qualities were left out, and no much larger clone turns up one base away.

Using the deep immunoSEQ assay, TCR CDR3 regions were amplified from genomic DNA by multiplex PCR. Extracted genomic DNA from each cell subset was distributed evenly across all wells of several immunoSEQ 96-well plates, and each plate was treated as a replicate. For sorted subsets, about 200 ng genomic DNA, equal to some 28,000 T cell genomes, was loaded into each replicate PCR. Purified libraries were measured with a Qubit 3.0 fluorometer, size-checked on a Bioanalyzer 2100, and measured again with the KAPA Library Quantification kit. Every immunoSEQ 96-well plate was sequenced on a dedicated single-read 150-cycle Illumina NextSeq 550 flow cell. For the original study's pipeline: Because the immunoSEQ output held only junctional sequences and lacked quality scores, the filtering could not match the filtering applied to full-length reads. To assign V/J genes and CDR3, sequences were annotated using PyIR, a Python wrapper for IgBLAST v1.9, with IMGT germline references. Reads with weak V/J assignments (E-value above 1e-6), missing CDR3, stop codons, out-of-frame junctions, or ambiguous translated residues were removed. A V3J clonotype was defined by an identical inferred V gene, J gene, and CDR3 amino acid sequence. Percentage overlap between repertoires was calculated by dividing the number of shared unique clonotypes by the size of the smaller repertoire. RTK rarefaction, the Chao1 estimator, and Recon v2.1 estimates of unobserved clonotypes were used to assess repertoire richness. Generation probabilities for all TCRbeta clonotypes obtained by the gDNA method from a few donors were computed using OLGA. TCRdb's version of the immuneACCESS table is confined to in-frame rearrangements and falls short of the full clone set. An unresolved V gene accounts for under half of the shortfall where checked; the remainder is of unknown origin. V and J calls plus clone size are reproduced from that table; the DNA served to infer D and trimming. Present in this sample are some 1 million clones, around 74% of which were seen just once. The top ten hold 1.4% of the sample.

Healthy HIV-negative adults with no recently reported acute infections or vaccinations were included as donors. All donors were Caucasian adults living in Nashville, Tennessee, USA. CD4+ T cells were enriched by magnetic negative selection, after which naive cells were positively selected on CD45RA and the negative fraction was taken as the memory subset. Blood was obtained by leukapheresis, after which PBMCs were separated by Ficoll-Histopaque density gradient centrifugation and cryopreserved in liquid nitrogen vapor phase. Purity and quantity of every magnetically sorted T cell population were checked by analytical flow cytometry. From each sorted fraction, genomic DNA was isolated and quantified by UV absorbance on a Nanodrop 2000c.

The origin of this receptor is a man between 18 and 29 years old in good health. The source material was memory CD4+ T cells sorted from blood. The cell subset or site label on this specimen signifies: CD45RA-negative fraction. The chain couples TRBV27 to TRBJ2-1; the D gene remains uncertain. The CDR3 amino acid sequence is: CASSFRTRDNEQFF. The nucleotide sequence reads as follows: TGTGCCAGCAGTTTCCGCACCCGAGACAATGAGCAGTTCTTC.